This T cell receptor beta chain was documented in a study of blood T cell repertoires in COVID-19. In the study overall: Donors in the United States, Italy and Spain gave samples during acute or convalescent COVID-19. Sample material is recorded as cDNA or gDNA derived from T cells, B-cell-depleted T cells, or PBMCs.

As originally analysed: From reference gene primer amplification, estimates of nucleated cell counts were derived. Profiling relied on immunoSEQ multiplex PCR, and the TCRdb table lists in-frame clones only, not all of them. V, J and clone size are taken as reported in that table, and D and trimming were inferred from the DNA itself. The sample records about 300,000 clones, 83% being singletons. Germline lookup yields CDR1 GTSNPN and CDR2 SVGIG (reference sequence). The CDR3 length is 18 residues. Trimming left V 4 bases short and J 2 bases short, with 26 bases between. Sequencing used peripheral blood. The chain links TRBV30 to TRBJ1-2, with D possibly matching TRBD1 (5 bases). This receptor was obtained from a woman between 45 and 65 years old who had recovered from COVID-19. The CDR3 loop reads CAWTRGIFGHGKNYGYTF. CDR3 coding DNA: TGTGCCTGGACCCGGGGGATTTTTGGGCACGGGAAGAACTATGGCTACACCTTC.